Below, 7 T cell receptor beta chains from the same sample are listed, as sequenced in a study of cytomegalovirus exposure and HLA in healthy donors. The study ran its PCR with 60 Vbeta and 13 Jbeta primers. The data were produced by immunoSEQ multiplex PCR, yet TCRdb's version contains in-frame clones alone and is incomplete. The table has approximately 90,000 clones, 70% to 80% seen once. The sequenced sample was PBMCs. These receptors originate from a man aged 35 to 55 in good health and CMV-seronegative.

This sequence joins TRBV4-1 and TRBJ2-7; 10 bases are shared with TRBD1. This CDR3 is built from 16 residues. Germline assignment: CDR1 MGHRA and CDR2 YSYEKL. J was trimmed by 4 bases and V by 1 base; bases with no gene match: 7. CDR3 sequence: CASSQGFPGQGYEQYF. The CDR3 DNA reads TGCGCCAGCAGCCAAGGGTTCCCGGGACAGGGGTACGAGCAGTACTTC.

This clone was recorded a few times. A much more abundant neighbour one base away suggests this may be a read error. This chain uses TRBV6-5 with TRBJ1-5; 9 positions match TRBD1. V was pared by 2 bases and J by 1 base, with 0 bases of the junction left unmatched. Germline values: CDR1 MNHEY, CDR2 SVGAGI. This CDR3 spans 15 amino acids. CDR3 nucleotides: TGTGCCAGCAGTTACGGACAGGGGAGCAATCAGCCCCAGCATTTT. It encodes CASSYGQGSNQPQHF.

This clone was recorded a few times. The gene calls are TRBV28 and TRBJ2-5; perhaps TRBD2 as D (7 bases). CDR1 MDHEN and CDR2 SYDVKM come from the germline V gene. This CDR3 comprises 16 residues. V was clipped by 2 bases and J by 6 bases, with 19 bases between them. CDR3 in amino acids: CASSLRPSGGGKTQYF. The CDR3 region has the DNA TGTGCCAGCAGTTTAAGGCCTAGCGGAGGGGGAAAGACCCAGTACTTC.

V is TRBV11-3 and J is TRBJ2-1; 7 bases align to TRBD2. The V segment lost 1 base and the J segment 9 bases; nucleotides outside the gene matches: 6. Germline V gene lookup returns CDR1 SGHNT and CDR2 YENEEA. The CDR3 runs to 14 residues. The CDR3 here is CASSLVAGAVEQFF. In DNA, the CDR3 is TGTGCCAGCAGCTTAGTGGCGGGAGCTGTTGAGCAGTTCTTC.

The chain couples TRBV6-4 to TRBJ2-3; D perhaps matches TRBD2 (5 bases). Germline lookup yields CDR1 MRHNA and CDR2 SNTAGT. Trimming removed 0 bases from V and 0 bases from J, with 13 bases in between. This CDR3 is 17 amino acids long. The CDR3 loop reads CASSDSQRPGSTDTQYF. The CDR3 DNA reads TGTGCCAGCAGTGACTCCCAGCGGCCCGGGAGCACAGATACGCAGTATTTT.

This clone has only one observation. The V gene is TRBV19, the J gene TRBJ2-2; the D gene is possibly TRBD2 (6 bases). Trimming left V 2 bases short and J 2 bases short, with 9 bases between. The germline V gene encodes CDR1 LNHDA and CDR2 SQIVND (reference sequence). The CDR3 sequence is 15 residues long. The CDR3 DNA is TGTGCCAGTAGTATATCGGGGGTAAACACCGGGGAGCTGTTTTTT. It yields the protein CASSISGVNTGELFF.

To note about this clone: Germline and junction disagree at one end, which may indicate a read error. The chain employs TRBV6-1 and TRBJ2-7; D is possibly TRBD1 (6 bases). Germline V gene lookup returns CDR1 MNHNS and CDR2 SASEGT. This CDR3 has 12 amino acids. CDR3 amino acids: CASSEGGRGELF. The CDR3 DNA sequence: TGTGCCAGCAGTGAAGGGGGCAGGGGCGAACTATTC.